These 19 T cell receptor beta chains were sequenced from one sample in a study of T cell responses to AZD1222 COVID-19 vaccine. Libraries were prepared by immunoSEQ multiplex PCR; TCRdb keeps only in-frame clonotypes and omits some of them. The table has about 94,000 clones, approximately 88% seen once. The sample in question was peripheral blood, obtained 28 days after the second AZD1222 dose. The origin of the receptors is an adult who received the AZD1222 COVID-19 vaccine.

The chain uses TRBV7-6 and TRBJ2-7; 12 nucleotides match TRBD1. CDR1 and CDR2 from the germline V gene are SGHVS and FNYEAQ. V lost 1 base to trimming and J lost 5 bases; unmatched junction nucleotides: 9. This CDR3 is 17 amino acids long. The CDR3 loop reads CASSLGRLGTGGHEQYF. Written as DNA, the CDR3 is TGTGCCAGCAGCTTAGGCCGACTGGGGACAGGGGGCCACGAGCAGTACTTC.

The chain joins TRBV5-4 to TRBJ2-5, with 11 positions matching TRBD2. The V gene's germline CDR1 is SGHNT and CDR2 YYREEE (reference sequence). This CDR3 spans 16 amino acids. J lost 4 bases, V lost 4 bases, and 9 bases had no gene match. The CDR3 bases are TGTGCCAGCAGCAAGATTAGCGGGGGGGCGGGAGAGACCCAGTACTTC. Translated: CASSKISGGAGETQYF.

The J gene is TRBJ1-2, the V gene TRBV7-3; 8 bases agree with TRBD1. Germline CDR1 SGHTA, CDR2 FQGTGA. This CDR3 has 14 residues. The V gene end was trimmed by 5 bases and the J gene end by 2 bases; junction bases not matched to a gene: 4. CDR3 nucleotide sequence: TGTGCCAGCAGCCTGACAGGGGAAAACTATGGCTACACCTTC. This gives the protein CASSLTGENYGYTF.

The chain carries TRBV7-8 and TRBJ1-5, with D possibly TRBD1 on 6 matching bases. The CDR3 contains 16 residues. Germline lookup yields CDR1 SGHVS and CDR2 FQNEAQ. Trimming removed 1 base from V and 3 bases from J, with 13 bases in between. The CDR3 region is CASSLGTALVNQPQHF. In nucleotides, the CDR3 is TGTGCCAGCAGCTTAGGGACAGCGTTGGTCAATCAGCCCCAGCATTTT. Variable domain in full (rest from reference TRBV7-8 and TRBJ1-5): GAGVSQSPRYKVAKRGQDVALRCDPISGHVSLFWYQQALGQGPEFLTYFQNEAQLDKSGLPSDRFFAERPEGSVSTLKIQRTQQEDSAVYLCASSLGTALVNQPQHFGDGTRLSIL.

This chain links TRBV2 with TRBJ1-2; D not certain. The germline gives CDR1 SNHLY, CDR2 FYNNEI. This CDR3 is 12 amino acids long. Between the trimmed V and J ends, which lost 5 bases and 2 bases, there was a span of 6 bases. This chain's CDR3 is CASSQENYGYTF. In DNA form, the CDR3 reads TGTGCCAGCAGTCAAGAGAACTATGGCTACACCTTC.

The genes are TRBV28 and TRBJ2-2, with D perhaps matching TRBD1 (6 bases). The CDR3 is 17 amino acids. Germline-derived CDR1 and CDR2 are MDHEN and SYDVKM. V lost 6 bases, J lost 1 base, and 18 bases lay in between. The CDR3 region has the DNA TGTGCCAGCAGCCCCGGGCTGGGACAAAGGAACACCGGGGAGCTGTTTTTT. It encodes CASSPGLGQRNTGELFF.

This clone was seen just once. The sample has other DNA sequences that encode this CDR3 too. The V and J genes are TRBV11-3 and TRBJ2-3; D is unclear. The CDR3 spans 12 residues. Germline values: CDR1 SGHNT, CDR2 YENEEA. Trimming cost V 1 base and J 4 bases, with 3 bases left between them. This chain's CDR3 is CASSLVPDTQYF. CDR3 nucleotide sequence: TGTGCCAGCAGCTTAGTACCAGATACGCAGTATTTT.

The chain links TRBV19 to TRBJ2-7; 9 nucleotides agree with TRBD2. Trimming at V came to 3 bases and at J to 5 bases, leaving 11 bases not matched to a gene. The CDR3 contains 16 residues. Germline assignment: CDR1 LNHDA and CDR2 SQIVND (reference sequence). CDR3 region: CASSIPGTSITNEQYF. CDR3 nucleotides: TGTGCCAGTAGTATCCCCGGGACTAGCATCACCAACGAGCAGTACTTC.

This clone was picked up a small number of times. This chain joins TRBV2 and TRBJ2-4; maybe TRBD2 (6 bases). CDR3 length equals 11 residues. V was clipped by 8 bases and J by 13 bases, with 15 bases between them. Germline V gene lookup returns CDR1 SNHLY and CDR2 FYNNEI. CDR3 sequence (DNA): TGTGCCAGCGGCGTACGGGGACTGCAGTACTTC. The encoded protein is CASGVRGLQYF.

This chain links TRBV12-5 with TRBJ2-2; D unresolved. V was pared by 6 bases and J by 8 bases, with 10 bases between. Germline V lookup: CDR1 LGHNT, CDR2 FRNRAP. The CDR3 runs to 12 residues. The CDR3: CASGFHRGELFF. The CDR3 DNA sequence: TGTGCTAGTGGCTTCCATCGGGGGGAGCTGTTTTTT.

This chain uses TRBV7-8 with TRBJ1-2; no definite D call. The V end lost 5 bases, the J end lost 8 bases, and 15 bases lay between the germline ends. This CDR3 region has 13 residues. Germline V gene lookup returns CDR1 SGHVS and CDR2 FQNEAQ. In DNA, the CDR3 is TGTGCCAGCAGCGCCTCGAGGGTGCACGGCTACACCTTC. This encodes CASSASRVHGYTF. Combining the CDR3 with reference TRBV7-8 and TRBJ1-2 gives the whole variable domain GAGVSQSPRYKVAKRGQDVALRCDPISGHVSLFWYQQALGQGPEFLTYFQNEAQLDKSGLPSDRFFAERPEGSVSTLKIQRTQQEDSAVYLCASSASRVHGYTFGSGTRLTVV.

The rearrangement joins TRBV5-1 to TRBJ1-6, with D possibly matching TRBD1 (6 bases). V was shortened by 4 bases and J by 6 bases, with 14 bases between the two germline ends. Germline CDR1 and CDR2: SGHRS and YFSETQ. The CDR3 loop spans 15 amino acids. The CDR3 region is CASSGTGGGNSPLHF. The CDR3 nucleotides are TGCGCCAGCAGCGGAACAGGAGGGGGTAATTCACCCCTCCACTTT.

The chain is built from TRBV18 and TRBJ1-1; D gene ambiguous. The CDR3 has 15 residues. Deletions cut 1 base from V and 0 bases from J, with 9 bases between. From germline, CDR1 is KGHSH and CDR2 LQKENI. This CDR3 reads CASSPLLTVNTEAFF. DNA for the CDR3: TGTGCCAGCTCACCACTCCTAACCGTGAACACTGAAGCTTTCTTT.

The rearrangement uses TRBV30 and TRBJ2-2, with D hard to call. This CDR3 spans 11 amino acids. CDR1 GTSNPN and CDR2 SVGIG come from the germline V gene (reference sequence). Trimming removed 4 bases from V and 5 bases from J, with 5 bases in between. The DNA of the CDR3 is TGTGCCTGGAAAGGGACCGGGGAGCTGTTTTTT. Protein product: CAWKGTGELFF.

This chain joins TRBV19 and TRBJ2-2; D uncertain. Germline loops: CDR1 LNHDA, CDR2 SQIVND (reference sequence). The CDR3 loop spans 16 amino acids. V shed 3 bases and J shed 4 bases, with 15 bases lying between them. The chain's CDR3 is CASSISAGTATGELFF. Written as DNA, the CDR3 is TGTGCCAGTAGTATTTCAGCAGGAACAGCCACCGGGGAGCTGTTTTTT.

This clone turned up a few times. The CDR3 coding sequence is TGTGCCACCAGTGATTTAGGACTAGCGGGATACGATGAGCAGTTCTTC. Translation: CATSDLGLAGYDEQFF. The chain employs TRBV24-1 and TRBJ2-1; 12 bases fit TRBD2. The CDR3 sequence is 16 residues long. Germline loops: CDR1 KGHDR, CDR2 SFDVKD. Trimming at V came to 1 base and at J to 8 bases, leaving 5 bases not matched to a gene.

This clone was counted once. The chain carries TRBV4-1 and TRBJ2-7, with D possibly being TRBD1 or TRBD2 (5 bases each). Germline CDR1 reads MGHRA; CDR2 reads YSYEKL. The V end was cut by 5 bases, the J end by 6 bases, with 20 bases between. This CDR3 is built from 15 residues. The CDR3: CASSFSPDREGEQYF. CDR3 DNA sequence: TGCGCCAGCAGCTTTTCCCCCGACAGAGAGGGCGAGCAGTACTTC.

The chain is built from TRBV29-1 and TRBJ2-1; possibly TRBD1 or TRBD2 for D (5 bases each). The CDR3 runs 15 residues. Germline CDR1 SQVTM, CDR2 ANQGSEA. V lost 3 bases, J lost 3 bases, and 15 bases lay in between. The CDR3 sequence: CSVEGDRTVYNEQFF. The CDR3 coding sequence is TGCAGCGTTGAGGGGGACCGGACCGTCTACAATGAGCAGTTCTTC.

This clone was seen only once. The chain uses TRBV6-5 and TRBJ1-5; D not certain. Trimming cost V 0 bases and J 2 bases, with 11 bases left between them. The CDR3 sequence is 16 residues long. Germline assignment: CDR1 MNHEY and CDR2 SVGAGI. The DNA for the CDR3 is TGTGCCAGCAGTTACTCGGGTGACTTAGGCAATCAGCCCCAGCATTTT. Its translation is CASSYSGDLGNQPQHF.